This T cell receptor beta chain was found in a study of cytomegalovirus exposure and HLA in healthy donors (dated by TCRdb to about 2017). Regarding the research as a whole: In an earlier analysis of 550 to 750 of the donors, around 290 Gb of sequence data and 100 million or so unique TCR beta sequences from 150 million to 200 million T cells were reported. Class I and class II HLA loci were covered by the typing at four-digit resolution. Along with the approximately 670-subject first cohort, a separate validation cohort of over 90 different subjects was used. The later analysis used no new phenotypic data to find candidate immune exposures, relying instead on TCR beta sequences and their occurrence across donors. Among the approximately 400 genotyped donors, roughly 80% belonged to the genetic ancestry cluster associated with self-reported Caucasian donors. High-throughput TCR immunosequencing, statistical association of individual TCRs with disease status, and machine learning were combined to predict cytomegalovirus infection status. The study was designed to test whether signatures of past pathogen exposure could be identified by cataloging public T cell receptors. Approximately 300 gigabases of sequencing data and around 80 million unique TCR sequences made up an early release that covered some 640 HLA-typed donors. Roughly five DR-DQ haplotypes were handled as single units for association and clustering because linkage in the cohort was strong. A later analysis re-examined previously published TCR beta repertoires from about 670 donors and added high-resolution HLA genotyping to investigate patterns of TCR occurrence. Among 398 genotyped donors of the cohort, an average of roughly 240,000 unique TCR beta nucleotide sequences were sequenced per donor, about a sixth of them non-productive. All discovery cohort repertoires had been generated on a single sequencing platform. The number of typed donors differed by locus: about 620-640 for A, B, C, DRB1 and DQB1; 500 to 550 for DQA1; 600 to 610 for DPA1; and around 450 for DPB1. Donor age, sex, ethnicity and CMV serostatus were collected together with the repertoire data. The T cell repertoires of 700 or so subjects were profiled by immunosequencing and related to cytomegalovirus serostatus. Genome-wide SNP genotypes for about 65% of the roughly 670 donors were used in a later genetic analysis, which treated that subset as a discovery cohort. To decide whether each TCR beta V gene segment behaved as functional or pseudogenic, an earlier analysis of over 500 of the donors relied on high-throughput TCR beta sequencing.

The cohort comprised 710 or so healthy bone marrow donors. Cohort members were all nominally healthy when sampled, although unrecorded immune exposures were likely present. The donor tested CMV seropositive and was one of the 289 seropositive cohort members. Every donor gave a peripheral blood sample, and the peripheral blood mononuclear cells from that sample were used for TCR beta sequencing. Genomic DNA was extracted from the blood cell samples with the Qiagen DNeasy Blood Extraction Kit. Regarding this clone: No cognate antigen has been identified for it. No much larger clone is present one base from it, and per-base qualities are unavailable.

Measured from the cysteine to the phenylalanine, the CDR3 is 17 residues long. The CDR3 DNA has 51 bases and is translated from base 1. The germline ends are 13 bases apart after V is trimmed by 0 bases and J by 2 bases. Reading the germline V gene gives CDR1 MRHNA and CDR2 SNTAGT. What the research found in general, with its limitations: The authors suggested that the approach could potentially be extended to other disease states and immunological phenotypes. A later genetic analysis reported fewer N-insertions in productive TCRs among donors in an Asian-associated ancestry cluster than the approximately 670-donor mean. Presence/absence analyses assumed roughly uniform sequencing depth across donors, an assumption that may not hold. Most TCR sequences were observed very rarely across donors, whereas some public TCRs were present in many individuals. Immune exposure information for the cohort was limited to CMV serostatus. When HLA alleles, especially DR and DQ, strongly co-occurred, TCR associations were difficult to assign to individual alleles. According to a later analysis, TCR association rates differed among HLA loci, with DRB1 alleles showing the most associated TCRs and HLA-C alleles showing the fewest. A later analysis found that HLA-associated TCR beta chains were more clonally expanded and had lower generation probabilities than equally common non-associated chains. In a later analysis, several top co-occurrence clusters were reported to appear linked to parvovirus B19, influenza, CMV and Epstein-Barr virus. Correlated functional status among segregating V segments might be attributable to linkage disequilibrium, but an unknown experimental factor could not be ruled out. The classifier was reported to diagnose cytomegalovirus status with high specificity and sensitivity in both the original and validation cohorts. Only TCR beta chains were sequenced in this cohort, and the absence of alpha or paired-chain data limited detectable features. A further reported finding was that TCR beta sequences accurately predicted the HLA-A and HLA-B alleles for most subjects in the first cohort. In the study, approximately 160 TCR beta chains were listed as associated with cytomegalovirus. HLA typing was unavailable for some donors at each locus, so association tests used only the typed subset. Because the 87-base-pair reads could not distinguish some IMGT-functional V segments, including TRBV6-2 and TRBV6-3, those segments were excluded. V-gene and J-gene trimming of TCR beta chains was associated with a missense DCLRE1C variant in a later genetic analysis, and the association was replicated in an independent cohort. At a false discovery rate of 0.05, a later analysis linked about 16,000 TCR beta sequences to specific HLA alleles. Most CMV-associated TCR beta chains appeared to be HLA-restricted in a later analysis, and the HLA associations seemed to be driven largely by CMV exposure. Because counts were too low, about 17 rarely observed V segments, including chromosome 9 orphons, were excluded from the earlier analysis of 587 of the donors. An earlier analysis of approximately 540 of the donors showed that most TCR beta V segments appeared in productive rearrangements either about 90% or about 30% of the time, which broadly matched IMGT annotations. A cluster of highly shared sequence variants was judged likely to be a technical artifact of the sequencing pipeline. Three of the identified cytomegalovirus-associated TCR beta chains were confirmed in vitro to be specific for cytomegalovirus antigens.

Libraries were made using the immunoSEQ multiplex PCR assay. For the multiplex PCR, a mixture combining 60 forward primers for TCR Vbeta segments and 13 reverse primers for TCR Jbeta segments was used. A multiplex PCR assay on genomic DNA amplified the CDR3 region of rearranged TCR beta genes. The Illumina HiSeq System was used to sequence the amplified TCR beta libraries as 87-base-pair reads. As for the original processing: A later analysis tallied roughly 78 million unique TCR beta chains across the 650 to 750 repertoires, and approximately 11 million of those chains were shared by two or more donors. To remove PCR and sequencing errors, raw reads were error-corrected and collapsed into unique sequences using a nearest-neighbor algorithm that merged closely related sequences. V, D and J gene segments were assigned by aligning CDR3 sequences to IMGT reference sequences. Each retained sequence needed at least a six-nucleotide match to both a V gene segment and a J gene segment. A rearrangement counted as productive if the CDR3 had no stop codons and remained in frame with V and J, and every other rearrangement counted as non-productive. Following IMGT convention, CDR3 was defined as the stretch from the second conserved V-encoded cysteine to the conserved J-encoded phenylalanine. The earlier analysis of 450 to 750 of the donors excluded any sequence lacking an unambiguous match to a single V gene segment. An earlier analysis of 550 to 650 of the donors classified V segments as functional when productive rearrangements were above 56.7% and as segregating when the standard deviation between donors was above 5%. To diagnose cytomegalovirus status from the catalog of TCR beta chain sequences, a statistical classification framework was built. In a later analysis, V and J genes were assigned by comparing TCR nucleotide sequences against IMGT/GENE-DB human TR gene sequences. Using the TCRdist pipeline, a later analysis assigned CDR3 sequences along with most-parsimonious VDJ recombination scenarios. A later analysis defined each TCR beta chain by its CDR3 amino acid sequence plus V-gene family, and excluded reads lacking a unique V-gene family. A later analysis removed several hundred highly shared, low-generation-probability nucleotide sequences to deal with suspected cross-contamination and a sequencing artifact. A later analysis calculated a clonal expansion index for each public chain from normalized within-repertoire ranks of inferred template counts. In a later analysis, generation probabilities were computed with a VDJ recombination model fitted to out-of-frame rearrangements, and the resulting probabilities were checked against IGoR. Hypergeometric tests were used in a later analysis to score TCR-TCR, TCR-HLA and TCR-CMV co-occurrence, with a repertoire-size bias correction applied to the TCR pairs. In a later analysis, false discovery rates were estimated by permuting HLA or CMV assignments 20 times. In a later analysis, co-occurring TCRs were grouped using DBSCAN, with TCRdist sequence similarity added in when clustering inside HLA-allele-positive subsets. Co-occurrence clustering excluded repertoires with fewer than 30,000 or more than 120,000 public chains, plus five with anomalous nucleotide sharing. This immuneACCESS table, as held by TCRdb, lists in-frame sequences with V and J called but not all clones. Of the missing ones, under half trace to an unresolved V gene in checked studies; the others have no known cause. That table furnishes V, J and clone size, whereas the DNA furnished D and trimming. The sample contains around 130,000 clones, approximately 69% of them found a single time. The top ten clones comprise 6.6% of the sample.

The sequenced sample consisted of PBMCs. The receptor's source is a man aged 35 to 55 in good health and CMV-seropositive. This chain joins TRBV6-4 to TRBJ1-4; no confident D gene assignment can be made. The sequence in DNA is TGTGCCAGCAGTGACTCGAGAGGTGAGGAGACTAATGAAAAACTGTTTTTT. The encoded protein is CASSDSRGEETNEKLFF.